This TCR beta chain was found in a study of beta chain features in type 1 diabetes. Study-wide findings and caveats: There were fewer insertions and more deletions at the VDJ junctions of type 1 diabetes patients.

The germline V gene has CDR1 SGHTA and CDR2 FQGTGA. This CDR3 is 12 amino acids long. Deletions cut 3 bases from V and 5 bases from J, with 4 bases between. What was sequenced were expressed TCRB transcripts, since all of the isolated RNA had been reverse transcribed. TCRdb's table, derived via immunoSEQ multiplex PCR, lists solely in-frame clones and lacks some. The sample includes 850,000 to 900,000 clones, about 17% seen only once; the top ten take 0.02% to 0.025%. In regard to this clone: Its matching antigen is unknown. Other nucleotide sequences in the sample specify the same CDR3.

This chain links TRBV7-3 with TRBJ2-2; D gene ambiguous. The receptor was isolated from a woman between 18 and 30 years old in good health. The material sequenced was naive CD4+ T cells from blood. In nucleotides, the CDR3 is TGTGCCAGCAGCTTCAGGACCGGGGAGCTGTTTTTT. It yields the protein CASSFRTGELFF.